One T cell receptor beta chain is described in this entry. No antigen is known for it. V was pared by 4 bases and J by 0 bases, with 3 bases of the junction left unmatched. The germline V gene encodes CDR1 PRHDT and CDR2 FYEKMQ (reference sequence). CDR3 length: 16 amino acids. The sample is drawn from a study of cytomegalovirus exposure and HLA in healthy donors. General study results and limits: TCR sequences were mostly rare, though some public TCRs occurred in many donors. A few CMV-associated chains proved CMV antigen-specific in vitro. The listing of 150 or so TCR beta chains classed them as cytomegalovirus-associated.

Separate from the approximately 730-subject first cohort, the roughly 110-subject validation cohort was the one that the donors belonged to. The method was immunoSEQ multiplex PCR; TCRdb's version includes in-frame clones alone and lacks a portion of them. Of roughly 75,000 clones detected, around 95% appear once; the ten largest clones hold around 1.5%. The sequence came from a man between 18 and 35 years old in good health and CMV-seropositive. The genes are TRBV13 and TRBJ2-7, with 13 nucleotides matching TRBD2. Sequencing was done on a sample of PBMCs. Here the CDR3 DNA reads TGTGCCAGCAGCTGGGGACTAGCGGGGAGCTCCTACGAGCAGTACTTC. It is translated as CASSWGLAGSSYEQYF.